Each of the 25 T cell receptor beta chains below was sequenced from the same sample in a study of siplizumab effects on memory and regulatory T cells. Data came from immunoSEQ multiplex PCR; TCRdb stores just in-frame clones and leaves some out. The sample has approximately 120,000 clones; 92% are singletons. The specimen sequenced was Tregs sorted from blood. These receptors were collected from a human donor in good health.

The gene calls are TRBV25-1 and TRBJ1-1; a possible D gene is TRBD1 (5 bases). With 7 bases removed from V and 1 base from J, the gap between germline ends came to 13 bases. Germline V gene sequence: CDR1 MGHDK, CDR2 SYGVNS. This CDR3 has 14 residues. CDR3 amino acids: CASKDSLPNTEAFF. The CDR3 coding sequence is TGTGCCAGCAAAGACAGTTTACCGAACACTGAAGCTTTCTTT. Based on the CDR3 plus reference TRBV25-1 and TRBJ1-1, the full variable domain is EADIYQTPRYLVIGTGKKITLECSQTMGHDKMYWYQQDPGMELHLIHYSYGVNSTEKGDLSSESTVSRIRTEHFPLTLESARPSHTSQYLCASKDSLPNTEAFFGQGTRLTVV.

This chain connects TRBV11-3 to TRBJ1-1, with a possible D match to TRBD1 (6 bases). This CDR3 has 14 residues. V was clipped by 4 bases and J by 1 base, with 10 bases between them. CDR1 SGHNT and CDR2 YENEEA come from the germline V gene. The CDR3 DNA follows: TGTGCCAGCAGCTCAGGACAGCCGAACACTGAAGCTTTCTTT. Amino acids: CASSSGQPNTEAFF.

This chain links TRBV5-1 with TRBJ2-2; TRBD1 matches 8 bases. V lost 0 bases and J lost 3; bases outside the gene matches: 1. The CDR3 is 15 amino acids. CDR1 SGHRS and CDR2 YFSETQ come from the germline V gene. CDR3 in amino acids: CASSLVGQDTGELFF. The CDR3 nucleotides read TGCGCCAGCAGCTTGGTGGGACAGGACACCGGGGAGCTGTTTTTT.

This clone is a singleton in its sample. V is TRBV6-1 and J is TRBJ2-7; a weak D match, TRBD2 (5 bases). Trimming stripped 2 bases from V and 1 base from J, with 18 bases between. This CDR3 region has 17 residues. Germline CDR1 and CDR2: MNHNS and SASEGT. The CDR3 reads CASSETGISWVSYEQYF. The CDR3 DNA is TGTGCCAGCAGTGAAACGGGGATATCTTGGGTTTCCTACGAGCAGTACTTC.

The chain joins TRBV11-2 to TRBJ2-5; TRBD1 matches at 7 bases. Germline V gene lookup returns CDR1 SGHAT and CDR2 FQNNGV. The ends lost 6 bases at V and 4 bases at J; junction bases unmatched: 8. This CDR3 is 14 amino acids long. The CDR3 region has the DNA TGTGCCAGCAGTTCGACAGGGAGAGTAGAGACCCAGTACTTC. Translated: CASSSTGRVETQYF.

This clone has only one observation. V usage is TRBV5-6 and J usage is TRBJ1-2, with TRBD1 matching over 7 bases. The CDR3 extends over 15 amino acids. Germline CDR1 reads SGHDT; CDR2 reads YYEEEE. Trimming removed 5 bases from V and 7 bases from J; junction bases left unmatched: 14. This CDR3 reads CASRRAIGTAGGYTF. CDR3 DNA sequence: TGTGCCAGCAGACGAGCTATCGGGACAGCTGGTGGCTACACCTTC. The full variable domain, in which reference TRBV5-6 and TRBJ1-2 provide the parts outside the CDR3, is DAGVTQSPTHLIKTRGQQVTLRCSPKSGHDTVSWYQQALGQGPQFIFQYYEEEERQRGNFPDRFSGHQFPNYSSELNVNALLLGDSALYLCASRRAIGTAGGYTFGSGTRLTVV.

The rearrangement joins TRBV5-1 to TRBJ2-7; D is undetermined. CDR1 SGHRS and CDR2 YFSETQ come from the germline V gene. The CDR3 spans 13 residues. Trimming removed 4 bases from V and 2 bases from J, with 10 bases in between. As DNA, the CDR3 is TGCGCCAGCAGCCCAGGCGGTCCCTACGAGCAGTACTTC. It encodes CASSPGGPYEQYF.

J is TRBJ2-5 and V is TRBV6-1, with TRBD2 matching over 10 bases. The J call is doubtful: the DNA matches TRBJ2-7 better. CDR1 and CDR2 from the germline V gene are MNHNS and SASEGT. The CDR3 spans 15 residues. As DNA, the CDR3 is TGTGCCAGCAGTGTACTAGCGGGATCCCGGTACGAGCAGTACTTC. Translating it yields CASSVLAGSRYEQYF.

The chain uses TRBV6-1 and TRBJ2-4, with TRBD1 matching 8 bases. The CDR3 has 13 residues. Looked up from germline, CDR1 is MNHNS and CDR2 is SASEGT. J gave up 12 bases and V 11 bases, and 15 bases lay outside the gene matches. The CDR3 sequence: CAGEDRVGDGQYF. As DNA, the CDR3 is TGTGCCGGAGAGGACAGGGTGGGTGATGGTCAGTACTTC.

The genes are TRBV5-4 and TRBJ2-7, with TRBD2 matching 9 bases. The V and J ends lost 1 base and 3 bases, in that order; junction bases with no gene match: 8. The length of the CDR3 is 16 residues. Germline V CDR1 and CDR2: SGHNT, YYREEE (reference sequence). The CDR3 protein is CASSLSPAGGLYEQYF. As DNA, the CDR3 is TGTGCCAGCAGCTTGTCCCCCGCGGGGGGGCTCTACGAGCAGTACTTC.

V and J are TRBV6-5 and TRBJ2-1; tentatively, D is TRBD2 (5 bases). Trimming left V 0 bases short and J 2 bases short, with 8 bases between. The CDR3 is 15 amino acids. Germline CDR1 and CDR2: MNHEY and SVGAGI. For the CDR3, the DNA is TGTGCCAGCAGTTACTCCGGAGGCCCCTACAATGAGCAGTTCTTC. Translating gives CASSYSGGPYNEQFF.

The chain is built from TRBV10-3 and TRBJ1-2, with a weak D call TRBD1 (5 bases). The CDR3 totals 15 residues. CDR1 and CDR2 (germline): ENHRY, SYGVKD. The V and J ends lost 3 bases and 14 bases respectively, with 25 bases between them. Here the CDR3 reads CAISEWGRSLVLATF. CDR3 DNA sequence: TGTGCCATCAGTGAATGGGGCAGGTCCTTAGTTCTAGCGACCTTC.

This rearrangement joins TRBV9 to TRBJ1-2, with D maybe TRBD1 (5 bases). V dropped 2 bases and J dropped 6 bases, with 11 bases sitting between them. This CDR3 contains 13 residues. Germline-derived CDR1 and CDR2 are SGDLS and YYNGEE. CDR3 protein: CASSVDLGDGYTF. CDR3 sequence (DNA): TGTGCCAGCAGCGTCGATTTAGGGGATGGCTACACCTTC. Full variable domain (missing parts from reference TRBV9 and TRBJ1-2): DSGVTQTPKHLITATGQRVTLRCSPRSGDLSVYWYQQSLDQGLQFLIQYYNGEERAKGNILERFSAQQFPDLHSELNLSSLELGDSALYFCASSVDLGDGYTFGSGTRLTVV.

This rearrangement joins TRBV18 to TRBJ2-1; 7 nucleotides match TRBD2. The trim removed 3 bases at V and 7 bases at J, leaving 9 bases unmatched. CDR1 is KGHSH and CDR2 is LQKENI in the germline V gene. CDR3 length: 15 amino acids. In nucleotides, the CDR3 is TGTGCCAGCTCACCCAGGCTAGCGGCCTTGAATGAGCAGTTCTTC. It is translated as CASSPRLAALNEQFF.

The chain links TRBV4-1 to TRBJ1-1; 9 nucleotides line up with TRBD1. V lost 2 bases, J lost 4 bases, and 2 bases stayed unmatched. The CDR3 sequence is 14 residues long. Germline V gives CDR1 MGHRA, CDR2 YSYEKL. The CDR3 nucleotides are TGCGCCAGCAGCCAACAGGACAGGGGCACTGAAGCTTTCTTT. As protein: CASSQQDRGTEAFF.

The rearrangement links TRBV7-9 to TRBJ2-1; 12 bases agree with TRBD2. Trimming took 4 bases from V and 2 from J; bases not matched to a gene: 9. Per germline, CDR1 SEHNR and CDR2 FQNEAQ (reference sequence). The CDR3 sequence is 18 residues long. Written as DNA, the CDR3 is TGTGCCAGCAGCTCCAGGACTAGCGGGATCGGTACCTACAATGAGCAGTTCTTC. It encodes CASSSRTSGIGTYNEQFF.

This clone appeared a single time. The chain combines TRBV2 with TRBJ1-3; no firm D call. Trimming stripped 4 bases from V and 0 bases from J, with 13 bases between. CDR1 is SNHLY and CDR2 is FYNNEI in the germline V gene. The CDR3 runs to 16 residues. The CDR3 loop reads CASSVGRSSSGNTIYF. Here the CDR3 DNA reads TGTGCCAGCAGTGTGGGCAGGTCGAGCTCTGGAAACACCATATATTTT.

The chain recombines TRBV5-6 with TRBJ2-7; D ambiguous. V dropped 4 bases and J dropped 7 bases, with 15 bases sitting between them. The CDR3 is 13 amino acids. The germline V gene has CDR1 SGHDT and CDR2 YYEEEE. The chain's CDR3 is CASSRPPDHEQYF. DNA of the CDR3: TGTGCCAGCAGCCGCCCTCCCGATCATGAGCAGTACTTC. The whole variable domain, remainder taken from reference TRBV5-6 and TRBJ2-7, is DAGVTQSPTHLIKTRGQQVTLRCSPKSGHDTVSWYQQALGQGPQFIFQYYEEEERQRGNFPDRFSGHQFPNYSSELNVNALLLGDSALYLCASSRPPDHEQYFGPGTRLTVT.

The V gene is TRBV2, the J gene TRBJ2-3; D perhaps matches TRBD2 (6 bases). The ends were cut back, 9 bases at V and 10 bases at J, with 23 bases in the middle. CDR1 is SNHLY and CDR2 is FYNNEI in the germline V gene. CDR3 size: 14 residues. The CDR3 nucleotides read TGTGCCAGTTATGAGGGGACTTCTTTTGGGGCGCAGTATTTT. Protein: CASYEGTSFGAQYF.

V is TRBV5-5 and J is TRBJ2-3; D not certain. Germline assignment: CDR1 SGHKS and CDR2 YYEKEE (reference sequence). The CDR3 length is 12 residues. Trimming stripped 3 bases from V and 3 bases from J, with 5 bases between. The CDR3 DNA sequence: TGTGCCAGCAGCTCGACGACAGATACGCAGTATTTT. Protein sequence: CASSSTTDTQYF.

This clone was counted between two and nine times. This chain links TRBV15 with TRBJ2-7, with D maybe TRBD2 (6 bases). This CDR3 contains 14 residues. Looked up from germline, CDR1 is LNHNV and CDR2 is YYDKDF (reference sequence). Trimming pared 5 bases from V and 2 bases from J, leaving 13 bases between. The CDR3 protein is CATSPHGGAYEQYF. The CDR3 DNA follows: TGTGCCACCAGCCCTCACGGGGGAGCCTACGAGCAGTACTTC. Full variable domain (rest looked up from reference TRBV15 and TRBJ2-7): DAMVIQNPRYQVTQFGKPVTLSCSQTLNHNVMYWYQQKSSQAPKLLFHYYDKDFNNEADTPDNFQSRRPNTSFCFLDIRSPGLGDTAMYLCATSPHGGAYEQYFGPGTRLTVT.

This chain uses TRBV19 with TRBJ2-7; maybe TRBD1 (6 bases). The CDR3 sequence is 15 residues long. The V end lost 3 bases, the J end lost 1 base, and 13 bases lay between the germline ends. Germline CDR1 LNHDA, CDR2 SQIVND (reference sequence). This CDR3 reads CASSMRQGRSYEQYF. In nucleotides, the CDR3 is TGTGCCAGTAGTATGCGGCAGGGGCGATCCTACGAGCAGTACTTC.

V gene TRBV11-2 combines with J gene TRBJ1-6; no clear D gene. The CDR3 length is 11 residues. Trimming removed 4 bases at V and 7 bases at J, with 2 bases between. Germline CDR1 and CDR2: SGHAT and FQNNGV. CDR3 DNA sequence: TGTGCCAGCAGCTCCAATTCACCCCTCCACTTT. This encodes CASSSNSPLHF.

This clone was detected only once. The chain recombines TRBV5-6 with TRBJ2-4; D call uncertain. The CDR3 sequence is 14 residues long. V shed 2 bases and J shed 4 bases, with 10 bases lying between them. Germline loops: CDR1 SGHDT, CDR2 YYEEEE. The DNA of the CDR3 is TGTGCCAGCAGCTTCCTGACTGGAAAAAACATTCAGTACTTC. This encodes CASSFLTGKNIQYF.

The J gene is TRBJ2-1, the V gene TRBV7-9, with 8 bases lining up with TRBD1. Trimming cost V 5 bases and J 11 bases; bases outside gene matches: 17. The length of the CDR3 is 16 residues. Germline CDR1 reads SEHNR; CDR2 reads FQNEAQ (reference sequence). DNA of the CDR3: TGTGCCAGCAGCCCATGGGACAGGATCGATTTGAGTAAGCAGTTCTTC. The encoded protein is CASSPWDRIDLSKQFF.